Following are 27 T cell receptor beta chains from one sample sequenced in a study of identifying expanded T cells in peripheral blood (dated by TCRdb to between 2017 and 2020). Library construction relied on the immunoSEQ multiplex PCR assay. TCRdb took over this immuneACCESS table, retaining in-frame rearrangements with V and J assigned. Such tables are incomplete; in checked studies, under half of the missing clones stem from an unresolved V gene, and the remainder is unexplained. Across this sample there are about 110,000 clones, with about 89% seen only once. The biggest ten clones account for over 15% of the sample. The sequenced sample consisted of blood. These receptors came from a person between 18 and 75 years old in good health.

The chain combines TRBV4-2 with TRBJ2-3; TRBD2 matches at 10 bases. CDR3 size: 16 residues. Losses at the gene ends were 1 base for V and 0 bases for J; bases not matched to a gene: 1. Germline V gene sequence: CDR1 LGHNA, CDR2 YNFKEQ. The CDR3 DNA follows: TGTGCCAGCAGCCAAGTTAGCGGGGGGAGCACAGATACGCAGTATTTT. Translation: CASSQVSGGSTDTQYF.

This chain links TRBV27 with TRBJ1-1; TRBD1 matches 7 bases. Germline V lookup: CDR1 MNHEY, CDR2 SMNVEV (reference sequence). Trimming cost V 8 bases and J 5 bases; bases outside gene matches: 8. The CDR3 totals 13 residues. This CDR3 is CASFPGGGTEAFF. The CDR3 region has the DNA TGTGCCAGCTTCCCAGGGGGGGGTACTGAAGCTTTCTTT.

The chain is built from TRBV18 and TRBJ2-3; D not resolved. The CDR3 is made up of 11 amino acids. Germline values: CDR1 KGHSH, CDR2 LQKENI. V lost 9 bases, J lost 1 base, and 5 bases lay in between. CDR3 coding DNA: TGTGCCAGTTGCGGCACAGATACGCAGTATTTT. As protein: CASCGTDTQYF. The entire variable domain, with the rest obtained from reference TRBV18 and TRBJ2-3, is as follows: NAGVMQNPRHLVRRRGQEARLRCSPMKGHSHVYWYRQLPEEGLKFMVYLQKENIIDESGMPKERFSAEFPKEGPSILRIQQVVRGDSAAYFCASCGTDTQYFGPGTRLTVL.

The gene calls are TRBV30 and TRBJ1-2; D is unresolved. The ends were cut back, 0 bases at V and 5 bases at J, with 7 bases in the middle. This CDR3 has 12 residues. The germline CDR1 and CDR2 sequences are GTSNPN and SVGIG (reference sequence). The DNA of the CDR3 is TGTGCCTGGAGTGTCTGGGGTTATGGCTACACCTTC. It is translated as CAWSVWGYGYTF.

As for this clone: The same CDR3 arises from other DNA sequences in this sample as well. This rearrangement joins TRBV18 to TRBJ2-3; D uncertain. The germline CDR1 and CDR2 sequences are KGHSH and LQKENI. Trimming removed 3 bases from V and 3 bases from J, with 4 bases in between. The CDR3 runs 12 residues. The CDR3 sequence is CASSPRTDTQYF. In nucleotides, the CDR3 is TGTGCCAGCTCACCCCGAACAGATACGCAGTATTTT.

The chain is built from TRBV6-5 and TRBJ2-5; TRBD2 matches at 11 bases. CDR3 length: 15 amino acids. J lost 5 bases, V lost 11 bases, and 13 bases had no gene match. Germline lookup yields CDR1 MNHEY and CDR2 SVGAGI. CDR3 loop: CAGRGTSGGGETQYF. The CDR3 DNA reads TGTGCCGGACGTGGAACTAGCGGGGGCGGGGAGACCCAGTACTTC.

The chain employs TRBV19 and TRBJ1-1, with D tentatively TRBD1 (6 bases). V was shortened by 9 bases and J by 0 bases, with 20 bases between the two germline ends. CDR3 size: 16 residues. Looked up from germline, CDR1 is LNHDA and CDR2 is SQIVND (reference sequence). CDR3 residues: CASPPGPRDMNTEAFF. DNA of the CDR3: TGTGCCAGCCCGCCAGGTCCGAGGGACATGAACACTGAAGCTTTCTTT.

The chain links TRBV5-1 to TRBJ1-1; 9 bases align to TRBD1. CDR3 length: 13 amino acids. V lost 8 bases, J lost 0 bases, and 2 bases stayed unmatched. Germline CDR1 reads SGHRS; CDR2 reads YFSETQ. The CDR3 loop is CASGQGMNTEAFF. Here the CDR3 DNA reads TGCGCCAGTGGACAGGGGATGAACACTGAAGCTTTCTTT.

This clone was seen just once. The V and J genes are TRBV7-6 and TRBJ1-1; D is perhaps TRBD1 (5 bases). V lost 4 bases and J 2 bases, leaving 14 bases between the germline ends. This CDR3 is built from 15 residues. The germline CDR1 and CDR2 sequences are SGHVS and FNYEAQ. The CDR3 loop reads CASSSPTDINTEAFF. The CDR3 DNA is TGTGCCAGCAGCTCACCAACGGACATTAACACTGAAGCTTTCTTT. Variable domain in full (rest from reference TRBV7-6 and TRBJ1-1): GAGVSQSPRYKVTKRGQDVALRCDPISGHVSLYWYRQALGQGPEFLTYFNYEAQQDKSGLPNDRFSAERPEGSISTLTIQRTEQRDSAMYRCASSSPTDINTEAFFGQGTRLTVV.

The chain joins TRBV5-4 to TRBJ1-1; TRBD1 agrees at 10 bases. This CDR3 is 15 amino acids long. V lost 9 bases, J lost 4 bases, and 12 bases stayed unmatched. Germline V gives CDR1 SGHNT, CDR2 YYREEE (reference sequence). The CDR3 sequence is CATTDRGLFRTEAFF. The CDR3 coding sequence is TGTGCCACTACAGACAGGGGGCTTTTTCGCACTGAAGCTTTCTTT.

The rearrangement uses TRBV11-2 and TRBJ2-7; a weak D match, TRBD1 (6 bases). The germline V and J ends were trimmed by 1 base and 4 bases, with 8 bases remaining between them. Germline CDR1 and CDR2: SGHAT and FQNNGV. This CDR3 region has 13 residues. The chain's CDR3 is CASSLAQGYEQYF. The CDR3 nucleotides read TGTGCCAGCAGCTTAGCCCAGGGGTACGAGCAGTACTTC.

This clone has a handful of counts. The V call is TRBV11-2, the J call TRBJ1-2, with D possibly being TRBD1 (5 bases). Trimming cost V 2 bases and J 8 bases, with 12 bases left between them. Germline values: CDR1 SGHAT, CDR2 FQNNGV. The CDR3 sequence is 13 residues long. CDR3 sequence (DNA): TGTGCCAGCAGCTTAATGCAGGGAGGAGGCTACACCTTC. Translated, it gives CASSLMQGGGYTF. Using reference TRBV11-2 and TRBJ1-2 for the parts outside the CDR3, the full variable domain is EAGVAQSPRYKIIEKRQSVAFWCNPISGHATLYWYQQILGQGPKLLIQFQNNGVVDDSQLPKDRFSAERLKGVDSTLKIQPAKLEDSAVYLCASSLMQGGGYTFGSGTRLTVV.

This chain joins TRBV7-9 and TRBJ1-2; D unresolved. This CDR3 is built from 14 residues. Germline V gives CDR1 SEHNR, CDR2 FQNEAQ (reference sequence). Trimming pared 3 bases from V and 6 bases from J, leaving 14 bases between. For the CDR3, the DNA is TGTGCCAGCAGCTTGTTCCTACCGGGCGATGGCTACACCTTC. Amino acids: CASSLFLPGDGYTF.

About this clone itself: The limits of the CDR3 on the DNA are not certain, so only TCRdb's listed CDR3 is given. The rearrangement links TRBV4-2 to TRBJ2-1; the table's D call TRBD1 went unverified against the DNA. Counting both end residues, the CDR3 totals 14 amino acids. Per the germline V gene, CDR1 is LGHNA and CDR2 is YNFKEQ. CDR3 sequence: CASSQDWGQGSKFF.

This chain links TRBV10-3 with TRBJ2-7; unclear D gene. CDR1 ENHRY and CDR2 SYGVKD come from the germline V gene. The CDR3 length is 14 residues. Between the trimmed V and J ends, which lost 4 bases and 1 base, there was a span of 11 bases. CDR3 region: CAISVKPSSYEQYF. The DNA for the CDR3 is TGTGCCATCAGTGTAAAGCCCTCTTCCTACGAGCAGTACTTC.

This chain connects TRBV5-1 to TRBJ2-1; the match to TRBD1 covers 8 bases. From germline, CDR1 is SGHRS and CDR2 YFSETQ. The CDR3 is 16 residues long. After removal of 3 bases from V and 0 bases from J, the junction contained 5 bases not matched to a gene. CDR3 amino acids: CASSWTGSSSYNEQFF. DNA of the CDR3: TGCGCCAGCAGCTGGACAGGGTCGAGCTCCTACAATGAGCAGTTCTTC.

This clone was seen only a few times. The chain employs TRBV19 and TRBJ2-2; no firm D call. CDR3 length: 14 amino acids. In germline, CDR1 is LNHDA, CDR2 SQIVND (reference sequence). Trimming took off 6 bases at V and 5 bases at J, with 13 bases between the two ends. The CDR3 loop is CASSVFLGTGELFF. The CDR3 DNA sequence: TGTGCCAGTAGCGTCTTCCTTGGGACCGGGGAGCTGTTTTTT.

This sequence joins TRBV15 and TRBJ2-5; D may be TRBD1 (5 bases). V was shortened by 0 bases and J by 1 base, with 6 bases between the two germline ends. The CDR3 sequence is 14 residues long. Germline lookup yields CDR1 LNHNV and CDR2 YYDKDF (reference sequence). DNA of the CDR3: TGTGCCACCAGCAGAGACAGGGTCCAAGAGACCCAGTACTTC. Translated: CATSRDRVQETQYF. Full variable domain (remainder filled in from reference TRBV15 and TRBJ2-5): DAMVIQNPRYQVTQFGKPVTLSCSQTLNHNVMYWYQQKSSQAPKLLFHYYDKDFNNEADTPDNFQSRRPNTSFCFLDIRSPGLGDTAMYLCATSRDRVQETQYFGPGTRLLVL.

V is TRBV11-2 and J is TRBJ2-1, with TRBD2 matching 14 bases. CDR1 and CDR2 (germline): SGHAT, FQNNGV. V gave up 10 bases and J gave up 8 bases; unmatched junction bases: 10. The CDR3 has 15 residues. CDR3 in DNA: TGTGCCACCGTGTCCGGGACTAGCGGGGGCTATGAGCAGTTCTTC. Translated: CATVSGTSGGYEQFF. Filled out from reference TRBV11-2 and TRBJ2-1, the complete variable domain reads EAGVAQSPRYKIIEKRQSVAFWCNPISGHATLYWYQQILGQGPKLLIQFQNNGVVDDSQLPKDRFSAERLKGVDSTLKIQPAKLEDSAVYLCATVSGTSGGYEQFFGPGTRLTVL.

V is TRBV7-8 and J is TRBJ2-3; TRBD2 agrees at 10 bases. The CDR3 length is 16 residues. Germline CDR1 reads SGHVS; CDR2 reads FQNEAQ. The V and J ends lost 3 bases and 6 bases, in that order; junction bases with no gene match: 9. The DNA of the CDR3 is TGTGCCAGCAGCTTCCTAGCGGGGGAGGCGTCGGATACGCAGTATTTT. It yields the protein CASSFLAGEASDTQYF. The variable domain in full, completed from reference TRBV7-8 and TRBJ2-3, reads GAGVSQSPRYKVAKRGQDVALRCDPISGHVSLFWYQQALGQGPEFLTYFQNEAQLDKSGLPSDRFFAERPEGSVSTLKIQRTQQEDSAVYLCASSFLAGEASDTQYFGPGTRLTVL.

The chain links TRBV5-4 to TRBJ2-1; D is perhaps TRBD1 (5 bases). The CDR3 runs 14 residues. The germline gives CDR1 SGHNT, CDR2 YYREEE (reference sequence). V lost 3 bases to trimming and J lost 9 bases, with 16 bases between them. In DNA, the CDR3 is TGTGCCAGCAGCTCCCAACCCGAGCAGGGTGAGCAGTTCTTC. Protein: CASSSQPEQGEQFF.

The chain has TRBV7-6 and TRBJ2-2, with TRBD2 matching over 8 bases. The junction had 4 bases not matched to a gene; V was cut back by 2 bases and J by 5 bases. The CDR3 consists of 15 residues. CDR1 is SGHVS and CDR2 is FNYEAQ in the germline V gene. Here the CDR3 reads CASSLRRGATGELFF. The CDR3 DNA is TGTGCCAGCAGCTTACGGCGGGGGGCTACCGGGGAGCTGTTTTTT.

The V and J genes are TRBV19 and TRBJ1-1; D is undetermined. From germline, CDR1 is LNHDA and CDR2 SQIVND (reference sequence). There are 14 residues in the CDR3. The V end was cut by 5 bases, the J end by 4 bases, with 14 bases between. CDR3 coding DNA: TGTGCCAGTAGTCATTTTAGAGGCCCCACTGAAGCTTTCTTT. This encodes CASSHFRGPTEAFF.

The chain joins TRBV5-6 to TRBJ2-7; D tentatively reads TRBD1 or TRBD2 (5 bases each). CDR1 SGHDT and CDR2 YYEEEE come from the germline V gene. This CDR3 region has 11 residues. The V end lost 4 bases, the J end lost 7 bases, and 9 bases lay between the germline ends. CDR3 DNA: TGTGCCAGCAGCGGGACGGGAGAGCAGTACTTC. Translating it yields CASSGTGEQYF.

V is TRBV13 and J is TRBJ2-3, with 7 bases identical to TRBD2. Germline V gene sequence: CDR1 PRHDT, CDR2 FYEKMQ (reference sequence). CDR3 length equals 16 residues. Trimming took 2 bases from V and 0 from J; bases not matched to a gene: 5. In DNA form, the CDR3 reads TGTGCCAGCAGCTTAACCCCGGGAGGAAGCACAGATACGCAGTATTTT. Its translation: CASSLTPGGSTDTQYF.

The V gene is TRBV6-5, the J gene TRBJ2-7, with a tentative D call TRBD2 (5 bases). CDR1 is MNHEY and CDR2 is SVGAGI in the germline V gene. V gave up 2 bases and J gave up 6 bases, with 11 bases separating them. This CDR3 region has 13 residues. This chain's CDR3 is CASSYRLDSEQYF. The CDR3 DNA follows: TGTGCCAGCAGTTACCGTTTGGACTCCGAGCAGTACTTC.

The CDR3 nucleotides are TGTGCCAGCAGTTTAGGGTTTGTAGTCGGGACAGGGGGACCCGAAGAGACCCAGTACTTC. Amino acid sequence: CASSLGFVVGTGGPEETQYF. The V and J genes are TRBV28 and TRBJ2-5, with 11 bases matching TRBD1. Germline-derived CDR1 and CDR2 are MDHEN and SYDVKM. The CDR3 has 20 residues. V was pared by 2 bases and J by 3 bases, with 17 bases of the junction left unmatched.